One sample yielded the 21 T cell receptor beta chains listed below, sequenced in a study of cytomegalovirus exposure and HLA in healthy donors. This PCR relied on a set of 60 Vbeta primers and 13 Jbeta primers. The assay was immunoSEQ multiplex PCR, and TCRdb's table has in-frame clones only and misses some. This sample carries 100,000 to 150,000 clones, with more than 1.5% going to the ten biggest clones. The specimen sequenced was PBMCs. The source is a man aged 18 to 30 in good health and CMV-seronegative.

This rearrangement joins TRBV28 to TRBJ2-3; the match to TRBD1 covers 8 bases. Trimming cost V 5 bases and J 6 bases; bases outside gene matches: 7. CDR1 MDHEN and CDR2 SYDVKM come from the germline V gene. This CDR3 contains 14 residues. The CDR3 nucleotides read TGTGCCAGCAGTCTGGACAGGGTTGTGGATACGCAGTATTTT. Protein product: CASSLDRVVDTQYF. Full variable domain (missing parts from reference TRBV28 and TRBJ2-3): DVKVTQSSRYLVKRTGEKVFLECVQDMDHENMFWYRQDPGLGLRLIYFSYDVKMKEKGDIPEGYSVSREKKERFSLILESASTNQTSMYLCASSLDRVVDTQYFGPGTRLTVL.

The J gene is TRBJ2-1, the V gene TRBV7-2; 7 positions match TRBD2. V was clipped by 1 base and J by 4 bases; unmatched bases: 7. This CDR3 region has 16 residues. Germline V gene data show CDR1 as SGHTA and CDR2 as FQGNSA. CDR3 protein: CASSLVTGGPYNEQFF. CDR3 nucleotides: TGTGCCAGCAGCTTAGTTACGGGAGGTCCTTACAATGAGCAGTTCTTC.

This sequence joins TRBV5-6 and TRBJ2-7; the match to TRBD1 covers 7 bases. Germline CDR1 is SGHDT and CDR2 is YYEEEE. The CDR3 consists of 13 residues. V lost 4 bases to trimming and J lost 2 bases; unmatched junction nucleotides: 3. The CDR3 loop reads CASSTDRAYEQYF. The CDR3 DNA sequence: TGTGCCAGCAGCACAGACAGGGCCTACGAGCAGTACTTC. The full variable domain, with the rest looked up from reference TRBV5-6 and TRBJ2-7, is DAGVTQSPTHLIKTRGQQVTLRCSPKSGHDTVSWYQQALGQGPQFIFQYYEEEERQRGNFPDRFSGHQFPNYSSELNVNALLLGDSALYLCASSTDRAYEQYFGPGTRLTVT.

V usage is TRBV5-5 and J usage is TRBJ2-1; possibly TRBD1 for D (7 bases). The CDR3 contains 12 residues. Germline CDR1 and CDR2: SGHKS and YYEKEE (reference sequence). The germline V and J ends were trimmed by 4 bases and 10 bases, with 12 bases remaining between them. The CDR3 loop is CASSKGGQEQFF. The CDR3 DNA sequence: TGTGCCAGCAGCAAGGGGGGACAGGAGCAGTTCTTC.

In DNA form, the CDR3 reads TGTGCCACAAAAAGACTAGCGGGAGACAATGAGCAGTTCTTC. This encodes CATKRLAGDNEQFF. This sequence joins TRBV6-6 and TRBJ2-1; TRBD2 agrees at 12 bases. Losses at the gene ends were 10 bases for V and 5 bases for J; bases not matched to a gene: 6. The CDR3 has 14 amino acids. CDR1 and CDR2 from the germline V gene are MNHNY and SVGAGI (reference sequence).

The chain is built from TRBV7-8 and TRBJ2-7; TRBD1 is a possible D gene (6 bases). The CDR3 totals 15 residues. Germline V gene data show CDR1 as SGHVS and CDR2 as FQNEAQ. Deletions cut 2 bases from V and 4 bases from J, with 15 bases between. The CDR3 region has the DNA TGTGCCAGCAGCTTACTTTCACAGGGTGGGTACGAGCAGTACTTC. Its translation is CASSLLSQGGYEQYF.

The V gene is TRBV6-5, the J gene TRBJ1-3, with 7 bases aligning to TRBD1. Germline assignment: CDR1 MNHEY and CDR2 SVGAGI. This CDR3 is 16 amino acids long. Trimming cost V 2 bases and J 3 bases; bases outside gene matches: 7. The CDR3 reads CASSYLPRGLGNTIYF. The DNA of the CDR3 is TGTGCCAGCAGTTACCTCCCAAGGGGGCTTGGAAACACCATATATTTT.

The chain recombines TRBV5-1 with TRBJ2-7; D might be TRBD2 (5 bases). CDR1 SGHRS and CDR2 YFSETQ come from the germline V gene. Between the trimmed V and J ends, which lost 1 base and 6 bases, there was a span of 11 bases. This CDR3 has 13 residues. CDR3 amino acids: CASSLLASTEQYF. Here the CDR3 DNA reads TGCGCCAGCAGCTTGCTGGCTAGCACCGAGCAGTACTTC.

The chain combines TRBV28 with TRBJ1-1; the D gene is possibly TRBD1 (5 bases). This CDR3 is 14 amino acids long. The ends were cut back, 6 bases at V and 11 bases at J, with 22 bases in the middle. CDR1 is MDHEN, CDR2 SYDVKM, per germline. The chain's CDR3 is CASSFLAGYLFAFF. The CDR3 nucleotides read TGTGCCAGCAGCTTTCTGGCAGGGTATTTGTTCGCTTTCTTT. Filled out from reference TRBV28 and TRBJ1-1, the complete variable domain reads DVKVTQSSRYLVKRTGEKVFLECVQDMDHENMFWYRQDPGLGLRLIYFSYDVKMKEKGDIPEGYSVSREKKERFSLILESASTNQTSMYLCASSFLAGYLFAFFGQGTRLTVV.

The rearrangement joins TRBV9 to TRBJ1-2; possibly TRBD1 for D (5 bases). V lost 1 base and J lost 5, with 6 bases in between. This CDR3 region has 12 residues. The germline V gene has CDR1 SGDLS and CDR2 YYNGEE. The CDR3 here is CASSVRGYGYTF. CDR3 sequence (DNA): TGTGCCAGCAGCGTACGGGGGTATGGCTACACCTTC.

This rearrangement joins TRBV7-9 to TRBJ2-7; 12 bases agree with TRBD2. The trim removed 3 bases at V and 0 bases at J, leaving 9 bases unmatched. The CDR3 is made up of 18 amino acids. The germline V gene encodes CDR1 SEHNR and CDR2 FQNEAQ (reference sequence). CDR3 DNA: TGTGCCAGCAGCTTCGGACTAGCGGGAAGCTTGAGCTCCTACGAGCAGTACTTC. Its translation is CASSFGLAGSLSSYEQYF.

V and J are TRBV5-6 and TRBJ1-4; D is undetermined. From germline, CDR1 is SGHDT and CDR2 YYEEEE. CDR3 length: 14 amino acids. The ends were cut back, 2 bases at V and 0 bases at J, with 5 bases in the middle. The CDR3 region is CASSLSPTNEKLFF. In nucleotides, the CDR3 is TGTGCCAGCAGCTTAAGCCCAACTAATGAAAAACTGTTTTTT. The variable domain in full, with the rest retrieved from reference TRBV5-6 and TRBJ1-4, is DAGVTQSPTHLIKTRGQQVTLRCSPKSGHDTVSWYQQALGQGPQFIFQYYEEEERQRGNFPDRFSGHQFPNYSSELNVNALLLGDSALYLCASSLSPTNEKLFFGSGTQLSVL.

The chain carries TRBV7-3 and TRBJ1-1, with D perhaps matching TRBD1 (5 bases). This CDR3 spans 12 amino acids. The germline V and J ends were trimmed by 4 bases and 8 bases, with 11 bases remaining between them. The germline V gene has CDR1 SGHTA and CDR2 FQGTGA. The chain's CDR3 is CASSSDSKEAFF. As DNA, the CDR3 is TGTGCCAGCAGCTCCGACAGTAAGGAAGCTTTCTTT. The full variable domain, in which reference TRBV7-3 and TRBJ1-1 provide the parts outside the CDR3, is GAGVSQTPSNKVTEKGKYVELRCDPISGHTALYWYRQSLGQGPEFLIYFQGTGAADDSGLPNDRFFAVRPEGSVSTLKIQRTERGDSAVYLCASSSDSKEAFFGQGTRLTVV.

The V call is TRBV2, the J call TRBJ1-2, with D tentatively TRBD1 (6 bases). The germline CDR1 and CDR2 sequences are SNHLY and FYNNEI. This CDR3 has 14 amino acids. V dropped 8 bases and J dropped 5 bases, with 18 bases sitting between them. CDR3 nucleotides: TGTGCCAGCTTCGGGACAACCCCTAGGTATGGCTACACCTTC. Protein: CASFGTTPRYGYTF.

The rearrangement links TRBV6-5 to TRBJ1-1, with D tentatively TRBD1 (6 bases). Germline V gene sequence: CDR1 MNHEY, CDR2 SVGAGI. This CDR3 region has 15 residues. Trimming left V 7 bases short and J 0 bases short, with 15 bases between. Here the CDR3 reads CASTPQTGLNTEAFF. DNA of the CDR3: TGTGCCAGCACCCCGCAGACAGGCCTGAACACTGAAGCTTTCTTT.

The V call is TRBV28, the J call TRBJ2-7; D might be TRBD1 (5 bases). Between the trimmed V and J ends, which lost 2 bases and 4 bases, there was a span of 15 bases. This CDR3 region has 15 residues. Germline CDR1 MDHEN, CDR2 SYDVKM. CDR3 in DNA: TGTGCCAGCAGTTTAGGGGCGGCTGGCCCTTACGAGCAGTACTTC. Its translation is CASSLGAAGPYEQYF.

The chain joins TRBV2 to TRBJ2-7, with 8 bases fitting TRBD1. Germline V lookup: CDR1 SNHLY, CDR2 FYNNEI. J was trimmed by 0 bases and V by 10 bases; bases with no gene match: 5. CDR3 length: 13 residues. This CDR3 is CATQDRASYEQYF. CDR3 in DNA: TGTGCCACCCAGGACAGGGCCTCCTACGAGCAGTACTTC.

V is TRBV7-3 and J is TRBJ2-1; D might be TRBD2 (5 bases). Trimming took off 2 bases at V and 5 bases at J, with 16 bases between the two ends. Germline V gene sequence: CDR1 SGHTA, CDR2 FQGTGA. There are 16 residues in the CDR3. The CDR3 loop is CASSLAAARSHNEQFF. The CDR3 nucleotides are TGTGCCAGCAGCTTAGCAGCGGCTAGATCCCACAATGAGCAGTTCTTC.

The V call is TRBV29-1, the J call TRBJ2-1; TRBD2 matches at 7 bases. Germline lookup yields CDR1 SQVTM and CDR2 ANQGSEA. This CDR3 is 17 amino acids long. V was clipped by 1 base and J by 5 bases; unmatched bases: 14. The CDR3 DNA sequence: TGCAGCGTTGAAGGATTCCGCGGGCGGGAGCTGCACAATGAGCAGTTCTTC. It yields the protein CSVEGFRGRELHNEQFF.

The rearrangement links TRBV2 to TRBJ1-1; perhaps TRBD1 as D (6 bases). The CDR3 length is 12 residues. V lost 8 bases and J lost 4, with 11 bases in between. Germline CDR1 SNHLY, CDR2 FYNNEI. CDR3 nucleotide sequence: TGTGCCAGCGGGACAAGTCGCACTGAAGCTTTCTTT. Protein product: CASGTSRTEAFF.

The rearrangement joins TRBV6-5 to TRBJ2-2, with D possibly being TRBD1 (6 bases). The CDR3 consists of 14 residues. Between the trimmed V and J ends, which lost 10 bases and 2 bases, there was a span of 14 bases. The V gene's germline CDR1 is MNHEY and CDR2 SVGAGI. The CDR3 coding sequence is TGTGCCATCCGGGACAATCATAACACCGGGGAGCTGTTTTTT. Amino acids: CAIRDNHNTGELFF.